This T cell receptor (beta chain) comes out of a study of blood T cell repertoires in COVID-19. Overall study: The cDNA or gDNA used as material had been derived from T cells, B-cell-depleted T cells, or PBMCs.

The germline V gene encodes CDR1 ENHRY and CDR2 SYGVKD. The CDR3 has 17 residues. Trimming stripped 0 bases from V and 3 bases from J, with 16 bases between. Libraries were prepared by immunoSEQ multiplex PCR; TCRdb keeps only in-frame clonotypes and omits some of them. Of under 300,000 clones listed, around nine tenths were seen once; the top ten hold approximately 2.2%. The clonotype originates from a woman aged 40-49 years who had recovered from COVID-19. Source material: peripheral blood. V is TRBV10-3 and J is TRBJ2-3, with D tentatively TRBD2 (7 bases). The CDR3 sequence is CAISESGGGGGTDTQYF. CDR3 in DNA: TGTGCCATCAGTGAGTCTGGGGGCGGGGGAGGGACAGATACGCAGTATTTT.